These 6 T cell receptor beta chains were all obtained from the same sample, sequenced in a study of monozygotic twins with inflammatory bowel disease. TCRdb re-called the 5' RACE reads, yielding one record per CDR3 amino acid sequence without DNA. The table for this sample gives about 140,000 distinct CDR3 sequences. What was sequenced was blood. The receptor set was obtained from a human donor with ulcerative colitis or Crohn's disease, or a healthy co-twin of an affected twin (not recorded which).

V and J are TRBV4-3 and TRBJ2-6; with no DNA, the TCRdb D assignment of TRBD2 cannot be verified. The CDR3 has 18 residues. Germline V gives CDR1 LGHNA, CDR2 YSLEER. The CDR3 sequence is CASSQDSGEVSGANVLTF.

V is TRBV30 and J is TRBJ2-5; TCRdb indicates TRBD1, and absent DNA this call remains unverified. Germline CDR1 is GTSNPN and CDR2 is SVGIG (reference sequence). CDR3 length: 13 residues. The CDR3 reads CAWSVGGSETQYF.

CDR3 in amino acids: CSARVHPRGSTDTQYF. This chain links TRBV20-1 with TRBJ2-3; TCRdb names TRBD2, which stays unverified in the absence of DNA. CDR1 and CDR2 (germline): DFQATT, SNEGSKA (reference sequence). CDR3 length equals 16 residues.

The chain joins TRBV5-1 to TRBJ1-3; TCRdb outputs TRBD1, but without DNA this stays unchecked. The CDR3 is made up of 16 amino acids. The germline V gene encodes CDR1 SGHRS and CDR2 YFSETQ. CDR3 amino acids: CASSFENRASGNTIYF.

CDR3 sequence reads: CASSSQAGTGNTGELFF. The rearrangement links TRBV5-1 to TRBJ2-2; TCRdb outputs TRBD1, but without DNA this stays unchecked. CDR3 length equals 17 residues. Germline CDR1 and CDR2: SGHRS and YFSETQ.

V gene TRBV11-2 combines with J gene TRBJ2-3; TCRdb calls TRBD2, which cannot be checked without DNA. Germline V CDR1 and CDR2: SGHAT, FQNNGV. The CDR3 covers 19 residues. The CDR3 loop reads CASSPTGLAGGPLTDTQYF.